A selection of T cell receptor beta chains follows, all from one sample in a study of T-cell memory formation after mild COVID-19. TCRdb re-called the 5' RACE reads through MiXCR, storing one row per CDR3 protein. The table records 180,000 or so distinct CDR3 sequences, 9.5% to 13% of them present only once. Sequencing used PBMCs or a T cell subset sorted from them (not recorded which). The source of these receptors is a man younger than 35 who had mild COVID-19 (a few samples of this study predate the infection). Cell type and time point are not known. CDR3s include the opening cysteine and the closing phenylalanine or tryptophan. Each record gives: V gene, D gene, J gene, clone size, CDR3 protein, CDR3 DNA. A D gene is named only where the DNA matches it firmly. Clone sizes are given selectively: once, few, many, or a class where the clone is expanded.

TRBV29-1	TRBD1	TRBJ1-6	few	CSADRDGSPLHF	TGCAGCGCTGACAGGGACGGTTCACCCCTCCACTTT
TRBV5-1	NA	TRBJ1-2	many	CASSLDGNNYGYTF	TGCGCCAGCAGCTTGGATGGAAATAACTATGGCTACACCTTC
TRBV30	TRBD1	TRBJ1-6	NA	CAWSYGQGNSPLHF	TGTGCCTGGAGTTACGGACAGGGGAATTCACCCCTCCACTTT
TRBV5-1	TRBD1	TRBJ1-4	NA	CASSLQPGQGGEKLFF	TGCGCCAGCAGCCTCCAACCGGGACAGGGAGGGGAAAAACTGTTTTTT
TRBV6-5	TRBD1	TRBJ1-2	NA	CASSYSIGTGVVGYTF	TGTGCCAGCAGTTACTCGATAGGGACAGGGGTGGTTGGCTACACCTTC
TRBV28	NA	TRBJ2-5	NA	CASSLSGGAETQYF	TGTGCCAGCAGTTTATCCGGGGGCGCTGAGACCCAGTACTTC
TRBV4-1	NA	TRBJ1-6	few	CASSRGTSNSPLHF	TGCGCCAGCAGCCGGGGGACGTCTAATTCACCCCTCCACTTT
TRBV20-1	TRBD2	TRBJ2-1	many	CSAREVAGDNEQFF	TGCAGTGCTAGAGAGGTAGCGGGGGACAATGAGCAGTTCTTC
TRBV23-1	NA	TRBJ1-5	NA	CASSRWDQPQHF	TGCGCCAGCAGTCGTTGGGATCAGCCCCAGCATTTT
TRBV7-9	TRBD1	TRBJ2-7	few	CASSLLTGMSYEQYF	TGTGCCAGCAGCTTATTGACAGGGATGTCATACGAGCAGTACTTC
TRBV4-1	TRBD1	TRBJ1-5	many	CASSQDWGQFYQPQHF	TGCGCCAGCAGCCAAGACTGGGGACAGTTTTATCAGCCCCAGCATTTT
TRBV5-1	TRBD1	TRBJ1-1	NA	CASSSTGTGDTEAFF	TGCGCCAGCAGCAGCACCGGGACAGGGGACACTGAAGCTTTCTTT
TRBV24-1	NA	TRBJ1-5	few	CATSEGVLNQPQHF	TGTGCCACCAGTGAAGGGGTTCTCAATCAGCCCCAGCATTTT
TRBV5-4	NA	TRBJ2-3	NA	CASSLGSLAGTDTQYF	TGTGCCAGCAGCTTGGGGTCGCTAGCTGGCACAGATACGCAGTATTTT
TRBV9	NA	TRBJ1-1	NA	CASSRSIGGMNTEAFF	TGTGCCAGCAGTCGATCCATCGGTGGCATGAACACTGAAGCTTTCTTT
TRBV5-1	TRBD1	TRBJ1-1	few	CASSAQGQGSNTEAFF	TGCGCCAGCAGCGCTCAGGGACAGGGTTCGAACACTGAAGCTTTCTTT